The clone carrying this T cell receptor (beta chain) was counted a few times. Its specificity is unknown. Germline loops: CDR1 SGHAT, CDR2 FQNNGV. The V gene end was trimmed by 4 bases and the J gene end by 0 bases; junction bases not matched to a gene: 2. This CDR3 contains 17 residues. This entry belongs to a study of PD-1 blockade in mismatch repair-deficient tumors. The study's findings and limits: Tumor-resident clones, often absent from pretreatment blood, expanded after pembrolizumab and then contracted.

TCRdb's copy holds only in-frame clones and misses some; the assay was immunoSEQ multiplex PCR. The data show approximately 38,000 clones, roughly three quarters seen once. The TCR sequence derives from an adult with mismatch repair-deficient cancer. The chain has TRBV11-2 and TRBJ2-6; 11 bases are a match to TRBD2. The input for sequencing was peripheral blood, taken 4 weeks after starting pembrolizumab. The CDR3 coding sequence is TGTGCCAGCAGCTCGGGACTAGCGGTCTCTGGGGCCAACGTCCTGACTTTC. Its translation: CASSSGLAVSGANVLTF.